This T cell receptor beta chain was identified during a study of Ad26.COV2.S vaccination and SARS-CoV-2 variants. At the level of the study: Dosing was one shot or two shots 56 days apart.

Treatment described: roughly 19 received Ad26.COV2.S at low or high dose, single or two shots; 5 received placebo; per-sample allocation not given. Material that was analyzed had been drawn on day 63 after the first vaccine or placebo injection. Sequenced by immunoSEQ multiplex PCR; TCRdb stores in-frame clones only, minus some. The repertoire includes hundreds of thousands of clones, about 89% of them detected once, and approximately 5% sits in the top ten. Trimming at V came to 1 base and at J to 2 bases, leaving 10 bases not matched to a gene. Germline CDR1 is SGHKS and CDR2 is YYEKEE (reference sequence). The length of the CDR3 is 18 residues.

The input for sequencing was peripheral blood, taken in a trial of Ad26.COV2.S vaccine versus placebo. The gene calls are TRBV5-5 and TRBJ1-5, with 9 nucleotides matching TRBD1. The receptor was isolated from a person between 18 and 65 years old who received the Ad26.COV2.S COVID-19 vaccine or a placebo. CDR3 coding DNA: TGTGCCAGCAGCTTGCAACCGGGACAGGGAGACGGCAATCAGCCCCAGCATTTT. Its protein is CASSLQPGQGDGNQPQHF.